This T cell receptor (beta chain) was recovered during a study of control samples from healthy donors and cancer patients. CDR3 length equals 13 residues. Looked up from germline, CDR1 is SQVTM and CDR2 is ANQGSEA. Trimming cost V 6 bases and J 3 bases, with 14 bases left between them. Generated by immunoSEQ multiplex PCR, the TCRdb table keeps only in-frame clones and is missing some. The sample has 150,000 to 200,000 clones; 90% to 95% are singletons. The sequencing input was blood. The TCR was taken from a man aged 18 to 29 in good health. This chain joins TRBV29-1 and TRBJ1-1; D may be TRBD1 (6 bases). The CDR3 bases are TGCAGCGTCCGGGACACTATACACACTGAAGCTTTCTTT. Translating gives CSVRDTIHTEAFF.